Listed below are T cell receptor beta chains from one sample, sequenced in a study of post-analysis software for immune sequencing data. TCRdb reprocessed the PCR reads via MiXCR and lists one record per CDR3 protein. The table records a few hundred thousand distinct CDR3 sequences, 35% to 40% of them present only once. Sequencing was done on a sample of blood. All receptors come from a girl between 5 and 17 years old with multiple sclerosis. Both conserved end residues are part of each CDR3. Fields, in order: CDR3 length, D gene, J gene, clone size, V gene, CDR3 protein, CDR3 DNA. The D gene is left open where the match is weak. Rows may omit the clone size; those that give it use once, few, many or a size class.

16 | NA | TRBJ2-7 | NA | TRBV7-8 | CASSLDPGAMTYEQYF | TGTGCCAGCAGCTTAGACCCAGGCGCGATGACCTACGAGCAGTACTTC
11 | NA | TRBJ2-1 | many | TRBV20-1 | CSASVLDEQFF | TGCAGTGCTAGTGTACTAGATGAGCAGTTCTTC
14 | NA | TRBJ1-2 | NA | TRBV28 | CASSLLRVTYGYTF | TGTGCCAGCAGTTTATTACGGGTCACGTATGGCTACACCTTC
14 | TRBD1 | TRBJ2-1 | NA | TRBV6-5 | CASRTTGGRGEQFF | TGTGCCAGCAGGACTACAGGGGGAAGGGGTGAGCAGTTCTTC
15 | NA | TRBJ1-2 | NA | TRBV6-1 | CASSEASGAWYGYTF | TGTGCCAGCAGTGAGGCTTCCGGGGCTTGGTATGGCTACACCTTC
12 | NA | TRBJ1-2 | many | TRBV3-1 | CASSQDGRGYTF | TGTGCCAGCAGCCAAGATGGACGAGGCTACACCTTC
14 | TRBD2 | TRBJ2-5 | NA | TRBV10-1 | CASSSGGNQETQYF | TGCGCCAGCAGTAGCGGGGGGAATCAAGAGACCCAGTACTTC
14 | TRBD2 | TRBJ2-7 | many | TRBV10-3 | CATYSGRDDYEQYF | TGTGCCACGTATAGCGGGAGAGACGACTACGAGCAGTACTTC
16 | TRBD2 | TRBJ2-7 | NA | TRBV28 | CASTEQWSGRAHEQYF | TGTGCCAGCACCGAGCAATGGAGCGGGAGGGCCCACGAGCAGTACTTC
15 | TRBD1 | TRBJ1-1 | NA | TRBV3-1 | CASSTLPGGSTEAFF | TGTGCCAGCAGCACACTTCCAGGGGGCTCGACTGAAGCTTTCTTT
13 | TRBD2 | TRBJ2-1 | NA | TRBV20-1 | CSVRLAAFNEQFF | TGCAGTGTTCGACTAGCGGCTTTCAATGAGCAGTTCTTC
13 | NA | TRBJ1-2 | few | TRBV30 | CACLEKEAYGYTF | TGTGCCTGCCTTGAGAAAGAGGCGTATGGCTACACCTTC
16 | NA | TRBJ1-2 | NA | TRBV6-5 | CASSYSMAGSPSGYTF | TGTGCCAGCAGTTACTCGATGGCCGGATCTCCTTCTGGCTACACCTTC
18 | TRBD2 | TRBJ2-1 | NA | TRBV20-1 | CSARMTSGRPLSYNEQFF | TGCAGTGCTAGAATGACTAGCGGGAGGCCCCTTTCCTACAATGAGCAGTTCTTC
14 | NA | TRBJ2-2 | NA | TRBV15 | CATGGGAYTGERFF | TGTGCCACCGGTGGAGGGGCGTACACCGGGGAGCGGTTTTTT
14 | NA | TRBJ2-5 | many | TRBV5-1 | CASSPIGYQETQYF | TGCGCCAGCAGCCCCATAGGGTACCAAGAGACCCAGTACTTC
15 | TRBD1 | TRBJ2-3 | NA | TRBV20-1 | CSAGQDGTGVDTQYF | TGCAGTGCCGGACAAGACGGGACAGGGGTAGATACGCAGTATTTT
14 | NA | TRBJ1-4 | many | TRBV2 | CASSGDATNEKLFF | TGTGCCAGCAGTGGGGATGCAACTAATGAAAAACTGTTTTTT
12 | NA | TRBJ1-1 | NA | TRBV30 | CAWSAGDTEAFF | TGTGCCTGGAGTGCAGGGGACACTGAAGCTTTCTTT
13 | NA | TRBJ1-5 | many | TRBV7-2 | CASSLSTNQPQHF | TGTGCCAGCAGCTTATCCACCAATCAGCCCCAGCATTTT
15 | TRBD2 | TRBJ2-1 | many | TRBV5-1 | CASSLEAGVYNEQFF | TGCGCCAGCAGCTTGGAAGCGGGGGTCTACAATGAGCAGTTCTTC
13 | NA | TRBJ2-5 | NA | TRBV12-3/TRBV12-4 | CATTVTGIETQYF | TGTGCCACCACTGTGACGGGAATAGAGACCCAGTACTTC
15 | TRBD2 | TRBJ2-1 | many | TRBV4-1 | CASSQVLVAGDEQFF | TGCGCCAGCAGCCAAGTCCTGGTAGCGGGGGATGAGCAGTTCTTC
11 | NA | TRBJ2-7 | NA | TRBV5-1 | CASSLFHEQYF | TGCGCCAGCAGCTTGTTCCACGAGCAGTACTTC
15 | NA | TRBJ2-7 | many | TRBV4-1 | CASSQDHYSAYEQYF | TGCGCCAGCAGCCAAGATCATTACAGCGCGTACGAGCAGTACTTC
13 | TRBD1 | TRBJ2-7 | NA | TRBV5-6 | CASSLDRGNEQYF | TGTGCCAGCAGCTTGGACAGGGGCAATGAGCAGTACTTC
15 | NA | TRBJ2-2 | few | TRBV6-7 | CASSYSIPTTGELFF | TGTGCCAGCAGTTACTCGATTCCCACCACCGGGGAGCTGTTTTTT
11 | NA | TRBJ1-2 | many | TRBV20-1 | CSVKDYYGYTF | TGCAGTGTAAAGGACTACTATGGCTACACCTTC
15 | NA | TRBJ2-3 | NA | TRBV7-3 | CASSLQGLETDTQYF | TGTGCCAGCAGCTTACAGGGTCTAGAAACAGATACGCAGTATTTT
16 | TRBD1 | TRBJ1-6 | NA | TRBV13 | CASTLTRGGGNSPLHF | TGTGCCAGCACCCTCACCAGGGGGGGCGGTAATTCACCCCTCCACTTT
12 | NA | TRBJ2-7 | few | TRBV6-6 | CASSYSRDEQYF | TGTGCCAGCAGTTACTCACGGGACGAGCAGTACTTC
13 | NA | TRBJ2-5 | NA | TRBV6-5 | CASSYDRGVQQYF | TGTGCCAGCAGTTACGATAGGGGTGTCCAGCAGTACTTC
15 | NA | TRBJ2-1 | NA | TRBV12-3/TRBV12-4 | CAGSLESRYDNEQFF | TGTGCCGGCAGTTTAGAGTCCCGTTACGACAATGAGCAGTTCTTC
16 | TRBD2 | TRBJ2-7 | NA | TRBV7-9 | CASSFVGEGLSDEQYF | TGTGCCAGCAGCTTTGTGGGGGAGGGTCTGTCCGACGAGCAGTACTTC
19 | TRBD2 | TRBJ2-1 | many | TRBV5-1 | CASSLAGAGGPSSYNEQFF | TGCGCCAGCAGCTTGGCCGGGGCGGGGGGTCCGAGCTCCTACAATGAGCAGTTCTTC
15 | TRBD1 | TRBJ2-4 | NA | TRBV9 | CASSYSANPTGEQYF | TGTGCCAGCAGCTATTCGGCAAACCCCACAGGGGAGCAGTACTTC
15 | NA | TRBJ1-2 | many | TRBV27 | CASSLSSPDYYGYTF | TGTGCCAGCAGTTTATCGAGCCCAGACTACTATGGCTACACCTTC
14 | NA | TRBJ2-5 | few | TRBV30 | CAWSGPPGPETQYF | TGTGCCTGGAGTGGGCCTCCCGGCCCAGAGACCCAGTACTTC
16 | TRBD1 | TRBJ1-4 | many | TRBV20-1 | CSARDPWTGTREKLFF | TGCAGTGCTAGAGATCCCTGGACAGGCACAAGGGAAAAACTGTTTTTT
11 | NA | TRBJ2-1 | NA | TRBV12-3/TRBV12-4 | CAGSPRYEQFF | TGTGCCGGCAGCCCCAGGTATGAGCAGTTCTTC
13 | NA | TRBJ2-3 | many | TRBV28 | CASSFRVPDTQYF | TGTGCCAGCAGTTTCAGGGTTCCAGATACGCAGTATTTT
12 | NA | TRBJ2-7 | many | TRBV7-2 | CASSPSSYEQYF | TGTGCCAGCAGCCCCTCCTCTTACGAGCAGTACTTC
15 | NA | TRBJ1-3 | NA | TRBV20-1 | CSARVGSSSGNTIYF | TGCAGTGCTAGAGTCGGCAGTAGCTCTGGAAACACCATATATTTT
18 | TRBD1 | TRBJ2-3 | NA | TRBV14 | CASSQGRRLRGPVDTQYF | TGTGCCAGCAGCCAAGGGCGGCGTTTGAGGGGGCCGGTAGATACGCAGTATTTT
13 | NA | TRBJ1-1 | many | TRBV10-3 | CATGGARNTEAFF | TGTGCCACGGGGGGGGCGCGGAACACTGAAGCTTTCTTT
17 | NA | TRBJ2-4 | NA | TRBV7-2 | CASSLARWGRTKNIQYF | TGTGCCAGCAGCTTGGCGCGGTGGGGGCGCACCAAAAACATTCAGTACTTC
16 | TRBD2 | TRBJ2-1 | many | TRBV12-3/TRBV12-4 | CASSPGLAAIYNEQFF | TGTGCCAGCAGCCCCGGACTAGCGGCGATCTACAATGAGCAGTTCTTC
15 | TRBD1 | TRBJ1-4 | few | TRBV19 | CASSPTRDSHEKLFF | TGTGCCAGTAGTCCTACCCGGGACAGTCATGAAAAACTGTTTTTT
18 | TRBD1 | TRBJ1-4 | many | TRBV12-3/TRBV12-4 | CASSTLQGPPSTNEKLFF | TGTGCCAGCAGTACCCTACAGGGGCCCCCCTCAACTAATGAAAAACTGTTTTTT
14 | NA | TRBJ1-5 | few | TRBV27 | CASSLGNANQPQHF | TGTGCCAGCAGTTTGGGGAACGCGAACCAGCCCCAGCATTTT
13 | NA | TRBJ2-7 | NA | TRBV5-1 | CASSLTHAYEQYF | TGCGCCAGCAGCTTGACTCATGCCTACGAGCAGTACTTC
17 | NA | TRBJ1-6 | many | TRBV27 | CASIKGVRNRVDSPLHF | TGTGCCAGCATCAAAGGGGTCCGCAACAGGGTCGATTCACCCCTCCACTTT
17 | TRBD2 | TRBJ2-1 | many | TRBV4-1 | CASSQVSSGISYNEQFF | TGCGCCAGCAGCCAAGTCTCTAGCGGGATCTCCTACAATGAGCAGTTCTTC
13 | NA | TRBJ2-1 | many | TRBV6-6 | CASSYSSYNEQFF | TGTGCCAGCAGTTACAGCTCCTACAATGAGCAGTTCTTC
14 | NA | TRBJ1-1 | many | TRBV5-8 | CASSLGARRGEAFF | TGTGCCAGCAGCTTGGGGGCCAGGCGGGGTGAAGCTTTCTTT
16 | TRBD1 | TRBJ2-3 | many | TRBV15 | CATSGDRDRRPDTQYF | TGTGCCACCAGCGGGGACAGGGATAGGAGACCAGATACGCAGTATTTT
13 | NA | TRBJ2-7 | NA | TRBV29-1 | CSVSARQMGEQYF | TGCAGCGTTTCCGCCCGGCAAATGGGAGAGCAGTACTTC
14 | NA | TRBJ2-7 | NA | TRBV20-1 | CSARRPESLYEQYF | TGCAGTGCTAGAAGGCCAGAGTCGCTCTACGAGCAGTACTTC
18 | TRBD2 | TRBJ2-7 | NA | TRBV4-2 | CASSQDGRGGPFSSEQYF | TGTGCCAGCAGCCAAGATGGGAGGGGAGGGCCCTTCTCGAGCGAGCAGTACTTC